This TCR beta chain emerged from a study of blood T cell repertoires in COVID-19. The overall study: Sites in the United States, Italy and Spain provided acute and convalescent COVID-19 samples. From T cells, B-cell-depleted T cells, or PBMCs came the material, which was cDNA or gDNA.

The V gene lost 5 bases and the J gene lost 2 bases, with 20 bases spanning the gap. CDR1 is SGHKS and CDR2 is YYEKEE in the germline V gene (reference sequence). CDR3 length equals 17 residues. The table came from immunoSEQ multiplex PCR; TCRdb's copy has only in-frame clones and leaves some out. The sample has some 180,000 clones, around 85% seen once. The TCR was taken from a woman aged 55-70 years with acute or convalescent COVID-19. The sample was peripheral blood. The V and J genes are TRBV5-5 and TRBJ2-1; TRBD1 might be the D (7 bases). Here the CDR3 reads CASSRRGAGGTYNEQFF. The DNA of the CDR3 is TGTGCCAGCAGTCGCCGCGGTGCAGGGGGGACCTACAATGAGCAGTTCTTC.